Listed here is a single T cell receptor (beta chain). Its specificity is not known. PCR primers comprised 60 Vbeta and 13 Jbeta primers. Assay used: immunoSEQ multiplex PCR; TCRdb lists only in-frame clones, some missing. The sample lists more than 90,000 clones; under 85% were seen once. This sample stems from a study of cytomegalovirus exposure and HLA in healthy donors. Whole-study results and caveats: TCR beta sequences numbering 15,000 to 20,000 were associated with HLA alleles at 0.05 false discovery rate in a later analysis.

This CDR3 contains 15 residues. V shed 7 bases, J shed 4 bases, and the junction held 6 bases outside the gene matches. Per the germline V gene, CDR1 is MDHEN and CDR2 is SYDVKM. Sequenced: PBMCs. The receptor's source is a man in his forties in good health and CMV-seronegative. The rearrangement joins TRBV28 to TRBJ1-3; 11 bases line up with TRBD1. The CDR3 protein is CASKKDRGHGNTIYF. The CDR3 region has the DNA TGTGCCAGCAAAAAGGACAGGGGGCACGGAAACACCATATATTTT.